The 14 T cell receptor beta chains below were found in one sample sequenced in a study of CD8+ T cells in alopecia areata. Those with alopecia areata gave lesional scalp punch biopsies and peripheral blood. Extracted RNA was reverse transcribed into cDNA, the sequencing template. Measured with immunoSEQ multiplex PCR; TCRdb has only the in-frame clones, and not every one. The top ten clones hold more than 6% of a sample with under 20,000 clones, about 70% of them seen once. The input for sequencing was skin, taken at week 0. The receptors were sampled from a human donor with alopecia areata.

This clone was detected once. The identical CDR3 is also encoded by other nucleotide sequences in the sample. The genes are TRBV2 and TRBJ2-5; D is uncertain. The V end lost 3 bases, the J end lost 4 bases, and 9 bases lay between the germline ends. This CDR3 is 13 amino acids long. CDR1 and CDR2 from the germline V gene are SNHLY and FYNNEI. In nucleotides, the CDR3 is TGTGCCAGCAGTGATCTAGGCGGAGAGACCCAGTACTTC. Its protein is CASSDLGGETQYF.

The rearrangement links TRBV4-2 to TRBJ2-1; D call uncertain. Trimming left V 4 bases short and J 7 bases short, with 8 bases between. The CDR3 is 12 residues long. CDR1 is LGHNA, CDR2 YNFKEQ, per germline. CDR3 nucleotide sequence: TGTGCCAGCAGCCGAAGAGAGAATGAGCAGTTCTTC. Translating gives CASSRRENEQFF.

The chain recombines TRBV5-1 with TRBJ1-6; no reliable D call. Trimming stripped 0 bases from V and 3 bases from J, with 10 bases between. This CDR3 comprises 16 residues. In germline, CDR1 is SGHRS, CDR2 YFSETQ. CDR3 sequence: CASSLEIGSYNSPLHF. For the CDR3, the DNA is TGCGCCAGCAGCTTGGAAATCGGCAGCTATAATTCACCCCTCCACTTT.

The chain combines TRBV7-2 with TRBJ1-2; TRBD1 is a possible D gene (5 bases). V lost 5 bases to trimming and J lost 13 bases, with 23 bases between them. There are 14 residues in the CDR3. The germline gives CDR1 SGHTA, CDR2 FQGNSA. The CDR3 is CASSPEVLGTLGTF. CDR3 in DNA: TGTGCCAGCAGCCCAGAGGTGTTGGGGACGCTAGGCACCTTC.

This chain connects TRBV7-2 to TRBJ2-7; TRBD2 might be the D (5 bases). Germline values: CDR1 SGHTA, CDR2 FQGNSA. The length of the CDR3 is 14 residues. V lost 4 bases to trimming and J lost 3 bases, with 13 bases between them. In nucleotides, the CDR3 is TGTGCCAGCAGCTCAGAGCCGGGGTACTACGAGCAGTACTTC. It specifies CASSSEPGYYEQYF.

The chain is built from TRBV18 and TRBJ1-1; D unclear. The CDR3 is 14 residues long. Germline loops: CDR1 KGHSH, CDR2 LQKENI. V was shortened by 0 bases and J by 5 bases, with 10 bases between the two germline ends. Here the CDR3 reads CASSPPAGSTEAFF. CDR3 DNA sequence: TGTGCCAGCTCACCACCGGCGGGAAGTACTGAAGCTTTCTTT.

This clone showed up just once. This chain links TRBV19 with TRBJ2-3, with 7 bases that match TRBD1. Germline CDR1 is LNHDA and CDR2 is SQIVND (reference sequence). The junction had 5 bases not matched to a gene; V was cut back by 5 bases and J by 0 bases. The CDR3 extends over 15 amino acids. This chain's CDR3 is CASSPGTASTDTQYF. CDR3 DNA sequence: TGTGCCAGTAGTCCCGGGACAGCCAGCACAGATACGCAGTATTTT.

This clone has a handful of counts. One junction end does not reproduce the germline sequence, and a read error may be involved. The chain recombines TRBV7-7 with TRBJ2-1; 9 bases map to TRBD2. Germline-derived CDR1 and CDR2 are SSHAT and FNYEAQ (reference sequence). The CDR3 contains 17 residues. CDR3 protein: CASSPGTSLFLKNEQFF. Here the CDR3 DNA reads TGTGCTAGCAGCCCCGGGACTAGCCTTTTCCTCAAGAATGAGCAGTTCTTC.

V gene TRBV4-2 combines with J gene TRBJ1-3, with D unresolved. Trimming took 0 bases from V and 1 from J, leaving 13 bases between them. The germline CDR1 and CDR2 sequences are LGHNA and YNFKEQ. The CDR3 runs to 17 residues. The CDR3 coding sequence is TGTGCCAGCAGCCAAGAACCTCGGGCAGATTCTGGAAACACCATATATTTT. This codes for CASSQEPRADSGNTIYF.

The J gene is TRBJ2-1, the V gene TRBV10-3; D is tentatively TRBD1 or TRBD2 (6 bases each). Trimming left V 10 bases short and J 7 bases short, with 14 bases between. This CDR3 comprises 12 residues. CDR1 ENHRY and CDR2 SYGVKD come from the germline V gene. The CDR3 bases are TGTGCCAGCGGGCCGGGGGCTAATGAGCAGTTCTTC. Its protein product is CASGPGANEQFF.

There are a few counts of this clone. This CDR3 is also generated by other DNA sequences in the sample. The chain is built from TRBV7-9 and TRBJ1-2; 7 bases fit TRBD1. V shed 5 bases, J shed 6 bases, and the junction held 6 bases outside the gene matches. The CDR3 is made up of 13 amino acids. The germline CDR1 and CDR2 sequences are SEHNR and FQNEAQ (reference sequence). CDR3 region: CASSLRGGDGYTF. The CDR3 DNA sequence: TGTGCCAGCAGCCTGCGAGGGGGCGATGGCTACACCTTC.

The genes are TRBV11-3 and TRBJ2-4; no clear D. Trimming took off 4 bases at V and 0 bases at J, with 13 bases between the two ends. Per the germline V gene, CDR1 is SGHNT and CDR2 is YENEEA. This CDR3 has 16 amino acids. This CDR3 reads CASSSFSSLAKNIQYF. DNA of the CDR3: TGTGCCAGCAGCTCTTTTTCCTCCCTAGCCAAAAACATTCAGTACTTC.

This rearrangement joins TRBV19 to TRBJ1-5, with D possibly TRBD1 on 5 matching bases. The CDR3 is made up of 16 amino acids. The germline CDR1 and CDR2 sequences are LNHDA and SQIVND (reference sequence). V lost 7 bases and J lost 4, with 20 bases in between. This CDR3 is CASTPIGQGWNQPQHF. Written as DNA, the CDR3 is TGTGCCAGTACCCCCATCGGGCAGGGATGGAATCAGCCCCAGCATTTT.

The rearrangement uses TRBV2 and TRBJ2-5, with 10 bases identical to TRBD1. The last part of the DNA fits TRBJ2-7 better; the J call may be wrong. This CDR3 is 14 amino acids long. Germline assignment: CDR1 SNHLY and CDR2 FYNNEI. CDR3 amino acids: CASTARQGADEQYF. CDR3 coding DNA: TGTGCCAGCACCGCTAGACAGGGGGCTGACGAGCAGTACTTC.